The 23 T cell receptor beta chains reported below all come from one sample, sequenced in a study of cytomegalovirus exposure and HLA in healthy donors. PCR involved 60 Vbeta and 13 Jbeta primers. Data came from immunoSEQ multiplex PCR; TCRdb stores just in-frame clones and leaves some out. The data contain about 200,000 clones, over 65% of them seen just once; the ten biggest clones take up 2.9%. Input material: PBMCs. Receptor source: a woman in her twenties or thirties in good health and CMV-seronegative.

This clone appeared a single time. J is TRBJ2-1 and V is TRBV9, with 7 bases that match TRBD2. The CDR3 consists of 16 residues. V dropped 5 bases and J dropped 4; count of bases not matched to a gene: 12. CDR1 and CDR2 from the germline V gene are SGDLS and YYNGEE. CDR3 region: CASRDHSGPRYNEQFF. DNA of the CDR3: TGTGCCAGCAGGGATCATAGCGGGCCACGATACAATGAGCAGTTCTTC.

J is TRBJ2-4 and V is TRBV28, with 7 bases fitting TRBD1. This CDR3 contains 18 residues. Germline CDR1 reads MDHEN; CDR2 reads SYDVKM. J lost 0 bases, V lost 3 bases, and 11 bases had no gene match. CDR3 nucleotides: TGTGCCAGCAGTTTGAGGTTAACAGGGGATGCAGCCAAAAACATTCAGTACTTC. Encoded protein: CASSLRLTGDAAKNIQYF.

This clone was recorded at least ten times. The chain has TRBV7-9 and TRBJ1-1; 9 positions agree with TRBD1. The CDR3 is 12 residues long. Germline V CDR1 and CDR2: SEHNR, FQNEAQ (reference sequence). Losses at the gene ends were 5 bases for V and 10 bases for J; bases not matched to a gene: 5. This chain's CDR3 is CASSEGQGVAFF. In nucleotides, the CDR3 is TGTGCCAGCAGCGAGGGACAGGGCGTAGCTTTCTTT.

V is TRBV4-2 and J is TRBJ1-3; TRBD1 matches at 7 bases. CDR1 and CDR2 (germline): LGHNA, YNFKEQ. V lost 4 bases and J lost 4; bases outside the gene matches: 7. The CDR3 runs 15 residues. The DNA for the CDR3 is TGTGCCAGCAGCCTAACGACAGGGATCGGAAACACCATATATTTT. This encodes CASSLTTGIGNTIYF.

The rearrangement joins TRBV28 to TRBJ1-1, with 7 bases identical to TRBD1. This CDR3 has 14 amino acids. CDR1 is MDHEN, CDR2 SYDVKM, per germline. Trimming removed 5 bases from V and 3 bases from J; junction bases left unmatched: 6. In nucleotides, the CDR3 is TGTGCCAGCAGTCTTGGGACAGACTACACTGAAGCTTTCTTT. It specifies CASSLGTDYTEAFF.

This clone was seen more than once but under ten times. The CDR3: CASSAGGSTGYTF. For the CDR3, the DNA is TGTGCCAGCAGCGCCGGGGGGAGTACTGGCTACACCTTC. The chain has TRBV6-5 and TRBJ1-2; weak D call: TRBD1 (5 bases). This CDR3 is built from 13 residues. Germline lookup yields CDR1 MNHEY and CDR2 SVGAGI. Trimming pared 6 bases from V and 7 bases from J, leaving 15 bases between.

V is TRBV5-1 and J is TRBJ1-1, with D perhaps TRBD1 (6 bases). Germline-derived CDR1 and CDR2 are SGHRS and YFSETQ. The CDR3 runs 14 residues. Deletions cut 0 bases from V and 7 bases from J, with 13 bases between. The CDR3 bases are TGCGCCAGCAGCTTGGAGGGGGATTACGGTGAAGCTTTCTTT. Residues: CASSLEGDYGEAFF.

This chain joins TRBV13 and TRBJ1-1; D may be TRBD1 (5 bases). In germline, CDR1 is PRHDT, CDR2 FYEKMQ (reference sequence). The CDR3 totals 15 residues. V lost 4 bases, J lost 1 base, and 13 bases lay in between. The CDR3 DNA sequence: TGTGCCAGCAGCTCGGACACTAGCCAGAACACTGAAGCTTTCTTT. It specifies CASSSDTSQNTEAFF.

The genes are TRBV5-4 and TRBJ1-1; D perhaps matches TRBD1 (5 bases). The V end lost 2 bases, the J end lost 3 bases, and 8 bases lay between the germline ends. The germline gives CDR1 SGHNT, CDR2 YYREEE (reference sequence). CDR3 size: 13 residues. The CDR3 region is CASSFTGYTEAFF. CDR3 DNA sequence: TGTGCCAGCAGCTTCACAGGTTACACTGAAGCTTTCTTT.

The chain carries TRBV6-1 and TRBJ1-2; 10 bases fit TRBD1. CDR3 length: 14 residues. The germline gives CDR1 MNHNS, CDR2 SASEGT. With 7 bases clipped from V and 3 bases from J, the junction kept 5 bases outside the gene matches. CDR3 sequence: CASIETGGDYGYTF. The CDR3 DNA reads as TGTGCCAGCATAGAGACAGGGGGCGACTATGGCTACACCTTC.

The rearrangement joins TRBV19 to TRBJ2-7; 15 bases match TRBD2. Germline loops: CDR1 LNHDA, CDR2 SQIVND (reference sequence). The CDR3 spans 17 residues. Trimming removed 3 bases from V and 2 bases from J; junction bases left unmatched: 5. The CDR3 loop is CASSIGLAGGLPYEQYF. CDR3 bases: TGTGCCAGTAGTATTGGACTAGCGGGAGGGCTCCCCTACGAGCAGTACTTC.

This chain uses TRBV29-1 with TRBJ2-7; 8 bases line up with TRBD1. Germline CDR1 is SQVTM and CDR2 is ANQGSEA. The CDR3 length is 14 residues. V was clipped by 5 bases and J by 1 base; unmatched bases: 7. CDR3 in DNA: TGCAGCGTTTATGACAGGGGCGCATCCTACGAGCAGTACTTC. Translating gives CSVYDRGASYEQYF.

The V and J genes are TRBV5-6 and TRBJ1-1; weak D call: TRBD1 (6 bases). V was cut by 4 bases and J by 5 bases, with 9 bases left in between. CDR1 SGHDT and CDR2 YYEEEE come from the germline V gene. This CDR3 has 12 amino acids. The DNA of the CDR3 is TGTGCCAGCAGCCAGGGGTCTACTGAAGCTTTCTTT. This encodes CASSQGSTEAFF.

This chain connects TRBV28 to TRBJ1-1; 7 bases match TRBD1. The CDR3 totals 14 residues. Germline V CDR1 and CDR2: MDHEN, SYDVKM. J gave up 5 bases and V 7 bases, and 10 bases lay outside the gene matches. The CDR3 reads CASTPGQRRTEAFF. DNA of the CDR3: TGTGCCAGCACGCCGGGACAGAGGAGAACTGAAGCTTTCTTT.

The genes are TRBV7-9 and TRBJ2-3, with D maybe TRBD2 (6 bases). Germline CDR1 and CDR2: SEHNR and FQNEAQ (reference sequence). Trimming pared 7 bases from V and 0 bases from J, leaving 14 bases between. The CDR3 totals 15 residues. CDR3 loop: CASTRRSGSTDTQYF. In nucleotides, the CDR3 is TGTGCCAGCACCCGTCGGAGCGGGAGCACAGATACGCAGTATTTT.

The CDR3 region is CASSETPLVREIADTQYF. The CDR3 DNA follows: TGTGCCAGCAGCGAAACCCCTTTGGTGCGGGAGATAGCAGATACGCAGTATTTT. This chain connects TRBV2 to TRBJ2-3; 7 bases line up with TRBD2. Germline assignment: CDR1 SNHLY and CDR2 FYNNEI. The CDR3 spans 18 residues. After removal of 6 bases from V and 4 bases from J, the junction contained 19 bases not matched to a gene.

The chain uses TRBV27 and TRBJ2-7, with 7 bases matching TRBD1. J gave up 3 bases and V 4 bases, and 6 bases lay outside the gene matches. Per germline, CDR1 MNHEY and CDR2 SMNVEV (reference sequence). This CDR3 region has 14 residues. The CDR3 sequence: CASSSQGLLYEQYF. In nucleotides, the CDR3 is TGTGCCAGCAGTTCACAGGGGCTCCTCTACGAGCAGTACTTC.

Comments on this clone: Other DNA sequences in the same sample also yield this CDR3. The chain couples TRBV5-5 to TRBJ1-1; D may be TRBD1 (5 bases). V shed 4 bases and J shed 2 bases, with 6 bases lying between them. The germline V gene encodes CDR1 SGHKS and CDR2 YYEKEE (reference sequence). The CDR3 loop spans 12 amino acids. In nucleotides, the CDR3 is TGTGCCAGCAGCAGGGGAAACACTGAAGCTTTCTTT. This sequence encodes CASSRGNTEAFF.

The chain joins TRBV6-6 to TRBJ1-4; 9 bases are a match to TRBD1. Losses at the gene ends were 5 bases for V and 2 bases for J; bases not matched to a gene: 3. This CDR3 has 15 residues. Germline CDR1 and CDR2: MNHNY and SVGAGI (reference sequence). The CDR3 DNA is TGTGCCAGCAGTCGAACAGGGGGCACTAATGAAAAACTGTTTTTT. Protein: CASSRTGGTNEKLFF.

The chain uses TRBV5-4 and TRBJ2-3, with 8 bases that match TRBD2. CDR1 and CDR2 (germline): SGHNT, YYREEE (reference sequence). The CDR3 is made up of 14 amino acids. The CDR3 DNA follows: TGTGCAGTCCGAACGGGACTAGGAGGAGATACGCAGTATTTT. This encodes CAVRTGLGGDTQYF.

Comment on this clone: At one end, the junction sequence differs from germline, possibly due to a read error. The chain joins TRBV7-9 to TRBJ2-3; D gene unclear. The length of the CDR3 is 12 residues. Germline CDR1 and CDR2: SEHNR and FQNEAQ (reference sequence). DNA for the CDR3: TGTTCCAGCAGCTTTGTAATGGATACGCAGTATTTT. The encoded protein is CSSSFVMDTQYF.

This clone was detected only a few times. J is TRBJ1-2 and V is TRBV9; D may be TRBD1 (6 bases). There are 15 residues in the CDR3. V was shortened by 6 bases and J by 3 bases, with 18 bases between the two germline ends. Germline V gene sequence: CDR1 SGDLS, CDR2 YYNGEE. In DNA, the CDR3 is TGTGCCAGCACCCCTAGTGGGGGCGCGGACTATGGCTACACCTTC. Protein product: CASTPSGGADYGYTF.

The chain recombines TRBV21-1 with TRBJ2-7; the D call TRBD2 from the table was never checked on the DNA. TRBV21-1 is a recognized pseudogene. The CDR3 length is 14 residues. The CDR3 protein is CASSAGTFSYEQYF. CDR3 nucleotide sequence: TGTGCCAGCAGCGCCGGGACTTTCTCCTACGAGCAGTACTTC.